This is a list of T cell receptor beta chains from one sample in a study of T cell changes during pregnancy in multiple sclerosis. Here immunoSEQ multiplex PCR was the method, and the copy in TCRdb shows in-frame clones only, minus some. The table shows under 65,000 clones, with roughly 94% occurring only once. Sequences were derived from CD8+ T cells from peripheral blood mononuclear cells, sampled after pregnancy. The receptors shown here come from a female donor with multiple sclerosis, enrolled in a pregnancy study. The CDR3 runs from the conserved cysteine through the conserved F or W. D genes are given only for firm matches. Clone size is shown for a subset of rows, as once, few, many or a class of expanded clone.

d_call j_call clone_size v_call cdr3_nt cdr3_aa
TRBD2 TRBJ2-1 NA TRBV27 TGTGCCAGCAGTCCCCTCTATCGACTAGCGGGTAACAATGAGCAGTTCTTC CASSPLYRLAGNNEQFF
TRBD1 TRBJ2-7 NA TRBV10-1 TGCGCCAGCAGTGAAAGAGCAGGGGGTAGTGACGAGCAGTACTTC CASSERAGGSDEQYF
NA TRBJ1-1 NA TRBV6-6 TGTGCCAGCAGTTACTTGAGAAGGAACACTGAAGCTTTCTTT CASSYLRRNTEAFF
NA TRBJ2-7 NA TRBV2 TGTGCCAGCGACACTTCAAACTACGAGCAGTACTTC CASDTSNYEQYF
TRBD1 TRBJ2-1 NA TRBV11-2 TGTGCCAGCAGCCCCCCTCTGACAGGGGATAAAAATGAGCAGTTCTTC CASSPPLTGDKNEQFF
TRBD2 TRBJ2-1 once TRBV19 TGTGCCAGTAGGGAGACTAGCGGAGGGGCGAATGAGCAGTTCTTC CASRETSGGANEQFF
TRBD1 TRBJ2-1 NA TRBV27 TGTGCCAGCAGTCCCCTTCCCCAGGGGGATGAGCAGTTCTTC CASSPLPQGDEQFF
NA TRBJ2-3 once TRBV5-1 TGCGCCAGCAGCCTGGACTCTTCAGATACGCAGTATTTT CASSLDSSDTQYF
TRBD1 TRBJ2-3 once TRBV2 TGTGGGGGACAGCGGAGTTCCGCAGATACGCAGTATTTT CGGQRSSADTQYF
NA TRBJ1-3 NA TRBV9 TGTGCCAGCAGCGTAGGGGGGCAGGGAAACACCATATATTTT CASSVGGQGNTIYF
TRBD2 TRBJ2-7 NA TRBV27 TGTGCCAGCAGTTGGACTAGCGGGGGCTACGAGCAGTACTTC CASSWTSGGYEQYF
TRBD1 TRBJ2-7 NA TRBV27 TGTGCCAGCAGTGTAGGACAGGGTTGGGCCGAGCAGTACTTC CASSVGQGWAEQYF
TRBD2 TRBJ2-3 NA TRBV28 TGTGCCAGCAGTATCCAGCGGGGGGTCTCGAGCACAGATACGCAGTATTTT CASSIQRGVSSTDTQYF
TRBD1 TRBJ1-2 NA TRBV19 TGTGCCAGTAGTGTCGGGACAGGGATTTCCGATGGCTACACCTTC CASSVGTGISDGYTF
NA TRBJ1-1 NA TRBV5-6 TGTGCCAGCAGCTCGGTCGGTCTAGTCCCTGAAGCTTTCTTT CASSSVGLVPEAFF
NA TRBJ2-7 NA TRBV4-1 TGCGCCAGCAGCCTCCGAATCGGGGAAGGGAACGAGCAGTACTTC CASSLRIGEGNEQYF
TRBD2 TRBJ2-3 NA TRBV28 TGTGCCAGCAGTCTGACTAGCGGGAGGCCAGATACGCAGTATTTT CASSLTSGRPDTQYF
NA TRBJ2-7 NA TRBV4-2 TGTGCCAGCAGCCACCTTGGCGGGACGACGTTCTCCGAGCAGTACTTC CASSHLGGTTFSEQYF
NA TRBJ2-5 NA TRBV4-1 TGCGCCAGCAGCCAAGATCACAACCAAGAGACCCAGTACTTC CASSQDHNQETQYF
TRBD1 TRBJ1-2 NA TRBV19 TGTGCCAGCTCCCCCCCGACAGGGGGTGATGGCTACACCTTC CASSPPTGGDGYTF
TRBD1 TRBJ1-1 NA TRBV27 TGTGCCAGCAGTTTAACAGGGGCTGAAGCTTTCTTT CASSLTGAEAFF
NA TRBJ1-2 once TRBV9 TGTGCCAGCAGCGTAGATTTATGGGGGCTGAACTATGGCTACACCTTC CASSVDLWGLNYGYTF
NA TRBJ2-5 NA TRBV29-1 TGCAGCGCCGTGTCGGAGACCCAGTACTTC CSAVSETQYF
NA TRBJ2-7 NA TRBV2 TGTGCCAGCAGTGAAGGCTTCAGGGACTACGAGCAGTACTTC CASSEGFRDYEQYF
TRBD1 TRBJ2-7 NA TRBV19 TGTGCCAGTAGTATGTCGGGACAGGGCTACGAGCAGTACTTC CASSMSGQGYEQYF
TRBD1 TRBJ2-7 NA TRBV27 TGTGCCAGCAGTGGGACAGGCAAGGAGCAGTACTTC CASSGTGKEQYF
NA TRBJ2-7 NA TRBV10-2 TGCGCCAGCAGTGATAGGGGCGGCTACTCCTACGAGCAGTACTTC CASSDRGGYSYEQYF
NA TRBJ2-1 NA TRBV28 TGTGCCAGCAGTGAACCCTCCCCTAGCGCCTATTACGTTTACAATGAGCAGTTCTTC CASSEPSPSAYYVYNEQFF
TRBD1 TRBJ1-1 NA TRBV15 TGTGCCACCAGCACGGGGGACAGGAACACTGAAGCTTTCTTT CATSTGDRNTEAFF
TRBD1 TRBJ1-4 NA TRBV9 TGTGCCAGCAGCGGGACAGGGGAGGGGAATGAAAAACTGTTTTTT CASSGTGEGNEKLFF
NA TRBJ1-2 NA TRBV27 TGTGCCAGCAGTTTATCGGGCAGTCGGGGCTACACCTTC CASSLSGSRGYTF
NA TRBJ2-1 NA TRBV7-3 TGTGCCAGCAGCTTAGGACTAAGCTCCTACAATGAGCAGTTCTTC CASSLGLSSYNEQFF
TRBD2 TRBJ2-1 NA TRBV2 TGTGCCAGCAGGAGGACTAGCGGGAGCCCGGAGGAGCAGTTCTTC CASRRTSGSPEEQFF
TRBD2 TRBJ2-3 NA TRBV7-9 TGTGCCTCTAGCGGCACAACAGATACGCAGTATTTT CASSGTTDTQYF
TRBD1 TRBJ2-5 NA TRBV5-1 TGCGCCAGCAGCGCCAGACAGGGCGATCAAGAGACCCAGTACTTC CASSARQGDQETQYF
TRBD2 TRBJ2-7 once TRBV4-2 TGTGCCAGCAGCCAATTGTCGACTAGCGGAACATCCTACGAGCAGTACTTC CASSQLSTSGTSYEQYF
NA TRBJ2-7 once TRBV6-6 TGTGCCAGCAGTAACTCAGGGACTTACGAGCAGTACTTC CASSNSGTYEQYF
TRBD1 TRBJ1-5 NA TRBV28 TGTGCCAGCAGCCTGGGACAGTTCAATCAGCCCCAGCATTTT CASSLGQFNQPQHF
TRBD1 TRBJ1-2 NA TRBV6-6 TGTGCCAGCAGTGACAGGGTCTATGGCTACACCTTC CASSDRVYGYTF
NA TRBJ2-2 NA TRBV9 TGTGCCAGCAGCGTAGCTAGTAACACCGGGGAGCTGTTTTTT CASSVASNTGELFF
NA TRBJ1-3 NA TRBV9 TGTGCCAGCAGCCGTGGGGGGTTTTCCTCTGGAAACACCATATATTTT CASSRGGFSSGNTIYF
NA TRBJ2-2 NA TRBV29-1 TGCAGCGTTTTTGGGCCCCTCGGGGAGCTGTTTTTT CSVFGPLGELFF
NA TRBJ2-3 NA TRBV5-6 TGTGCCAGCAGCGTACAGACGGATCAGCAGTATTTT CASSVQTDQQYF
NA TRBJ2-7 NA TRBV28 TGTGCCAGCAGTTTAGGGGACATTGAGGAGTACTTC CASSLGDIEEYF
TRBD1 TRBJ2-5 NA TRBV15 TGTGCCACCAGCAGAGGTCGACAGGGGGCGAAGGAGACCCAGTACTTC CATSRGRQGAKETQYF
NA TRBJ2-4 NA TRBV7-9 TGTGCCAGCAGCTTAATCTCAGGGGCCCAAAACATTCAGTACTTC CASSLISGAQNIQYF
NA TRBJ2-1 NA TRBV27 TGTGCCAGCAGTTTAAGCCTATACAATGAGCAGTTCTTC CASSLSLYNEQFF
NA TRBJ1-1 NA TRBV4-1 TGCGCCAGCAGCCAAGAGGTAACGGGGACTGAAGCTTTCTTT CASSQEVTGTEAFF
NA TRBJ1-1 NA TRBV19 TGTGCCAGTAGCCTCGCTACAGGGCGGGGGACTGAAGCTTTCTTT CASSLATGRGTEAFF
TRBD2 TRBJ2-1 once TRBV28 TGTGCCAGCAGCCCGGGACTATTCTCCTACAATGAGCAGTTCTTC CASSPGLFSYNEQFF
TRBD2 TRBJ2-3 NA TRBV28 TGTGCCAGCCGCGGACTAGCGGACTACACAGATACGCAGTATTTT CASRGLADYTDTQYF
TRBD2 TRBJ2-3 NA TRBV30 TGTGCCTGGAGTGTAGCTGGCGGGAGTTTAGATACGCAGTATTTT CAWSVAGGSLDTQYF
NA TRBJ2-7 NA TRBV27 TGTGCCAGCAGTTTGACAGCGTCCTACGAGCAGTACTTC CASSLTASYEQYF